This TCR beta chain was obtained from a study of cytomegalovirus exposure and HLA in healthy donors. Repertoires were generated with immunoSEQ multiplex PCR, while TCRdb's copy carries only in-frame clones and drops some. The data show approximately 220,000 clones, 87% seen once. V was clipped by 1 base and J by 1 base; unmatched bases: 2. The CDR3 runs 15 residues. Germline CDR1 and CDR2: SGHTA and FQGNSA. The sample comprised PBMCs. This clonotype was sampled from a young man in good health and CMV-seronegative. The chain combines TRBV7-2 with TRBJ2-7; 9 bases are shared with TRBD2. The CDR3 region is CASSLVLAGSYEQYF. CDR3 coding DNA: TGTGCCAGCAGCTTAGTCCTAGCGGGGTCCTACGAGCAGTACTTC.